This TCR beta chain comes out of a study of shared clonotypes between healthy human individuals. The deep-level immunoSEQ assay was used. Every unsorted PBMC PCR replicate was loaded with about 290 ng DNA, roughly 32,000 T cell genomes. Produced via immunoSEQ multiplex PCR; TCRdb's table is partial and in-frame only. Among some 500,000 clones, around 80% were seen once, and the ten largest hold 12%. Remarks on this clone: No antigen is known for it.

The CDR3 is 13 residues long. V lost 6 bases to trimming and J lost 5 bases, with 14 bases between them. Germline CDR1 is SGHNT and CDR2 is YYREEE (reference sequence). Whole-study findings and limits: Sequencing depth was expected to affect clonotype sharing among donors.

The sequence was collected from a middle-aged woman in good health. Some clones in this sample may be carry-over from other donors' samples. Material: PBMCs. The rearrangement joins TRBV5-4 to TRBJ2-5; D unclear. The CDR3, as DNA: TGTGCCAGCACCCACGACGATCGGGAGACCCAGTACTTC. Translating gives CASTHDDRETQYF. The variable domain in full, completed from reference TRBV5-4 and TRBJ2-5, reads ETGVTQSPTHLIKTRGQQVTLRCSSQSGHNTVSWYQQALGQGPQFIFQYYREEENGRGNFPPRFSGLQFPNYSSELNVNALELDDSALYLCASTHDDRETQYFGPGTRLLVL.